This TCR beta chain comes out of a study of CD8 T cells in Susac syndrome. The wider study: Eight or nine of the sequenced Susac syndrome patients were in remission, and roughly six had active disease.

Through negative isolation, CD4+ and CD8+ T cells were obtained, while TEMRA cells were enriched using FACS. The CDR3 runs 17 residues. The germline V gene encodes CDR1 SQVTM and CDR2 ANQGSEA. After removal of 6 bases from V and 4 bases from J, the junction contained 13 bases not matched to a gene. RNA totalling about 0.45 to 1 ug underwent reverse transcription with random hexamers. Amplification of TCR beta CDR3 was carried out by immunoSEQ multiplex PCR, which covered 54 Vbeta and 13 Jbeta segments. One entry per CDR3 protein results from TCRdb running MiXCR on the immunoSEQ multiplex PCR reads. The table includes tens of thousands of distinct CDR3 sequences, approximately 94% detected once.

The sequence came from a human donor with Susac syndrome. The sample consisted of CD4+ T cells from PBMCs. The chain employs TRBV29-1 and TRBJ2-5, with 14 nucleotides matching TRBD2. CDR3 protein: CSVGAWTSGGLVETQYF. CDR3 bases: TGCAGCGTCGGGGCTTGGACTAGCGGGGGGTTGGTAGAGACCCAGTACTTC.